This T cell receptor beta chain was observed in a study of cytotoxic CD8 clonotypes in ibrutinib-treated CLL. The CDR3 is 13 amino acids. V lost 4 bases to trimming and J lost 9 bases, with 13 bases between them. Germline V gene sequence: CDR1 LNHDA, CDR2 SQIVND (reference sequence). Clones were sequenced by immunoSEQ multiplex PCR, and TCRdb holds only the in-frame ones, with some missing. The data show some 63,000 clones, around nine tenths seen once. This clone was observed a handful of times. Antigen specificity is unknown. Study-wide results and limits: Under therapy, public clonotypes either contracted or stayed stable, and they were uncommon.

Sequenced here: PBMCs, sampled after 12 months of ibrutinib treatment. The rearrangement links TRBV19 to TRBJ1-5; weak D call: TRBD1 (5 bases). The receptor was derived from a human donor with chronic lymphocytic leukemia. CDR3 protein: CASSSAGVRPQHF. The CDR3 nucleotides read TGTGCCAGTAGTAGTGCGGGGGTACGGCCCCAGCATTTT.